This T cell receptor beta chain was identified in a study of T-cell reconstitution after alpha-beta-depleted transplantation in children. With regard to this clonotype: Its target is not known.

Preparation of the TCRbeta library involved a method that used unique molecular identifiers. TCRdb independently ran MiXCR on the PCR reads; one entry per CDR3 protein. The sample has about a million distinct CDR3 sequences; roughly 29% are singletons. Study-level findings and limits: T-cell numbers and diversity, one year after transplant, stemmed largely from T cells that were newly produced.

Trimming left V 2 bases short and J 0 bases short, with 7 bases between. Germline CDR1 and CDR2: SGDLS and YYNGEE. The CDR3 loop spans 14 amino acids. The clonotype comes from a boy younger than two who had a stem cell transplant for SCID, so the T cells may come from the graft donor. The sample here was PBMCs, mostly from graft donor cells, taken 360 days after TCRalphabeta/CD19-depleted stem cell transplant. This rearrangement joins TRBV9 to TRBJ2-3; D is ambiguous. The CDR3, as DNA: TGTGCCAGCAGCGTTACCCGAAGCACAGATACGCAGTATTTT. Its translation is CASSVTRSTDTQYF.